This paragraph reports one TCR beta chain. What it binds is unknown. This entry belongs to a study of cytomegalovirus exposure and HLA in healthy donors. Findings and caveats of the study: The study listed approximately 170 cytomegalovirus-associated TCR beta chains. According to a later analysis, most TCR beta chains associated with CMV appeared HLA-restricted.

A multiplex PCR was run with 60 Vbeta primers and 13 Jbeta primers. Only in-frame clones appear in the TCRdb table, and some are missing; sequencing was by immunoSEQ multiplex PCR. The table includes 150,000 to 200,000 clones, roughly 80% detected once. In germline, CDR1 is MDHEN, CDR2 SYDVKM. V lost 6 bases and J lost 7; bases outside the gene matches: 8. The CDR3 runs to 13 residues. The chain employs TRBV28 and TRBJ2-7; 8 bases match TRBD1. This TCR was sampled from a woman between 18 and 29 years old in good health and CMV-seronegative. Sequenced material: PBMCs. The CDR3 loop is CASRDRAFLEQYF. In DNA, the CDR3 is TGTGCCAGCAGGGACAGGGCATTCCTAGAGCAGTACTTC.